This T cell receptor (beta chain) was retrieved from a study of chemoradiotherapy in HPV16-positive cancers. Findings of the study overall: Better recurrence-free survival went with HPV-responsive T-cell expansion in HPV16-positive patients.

Repertoires were sampled repeatedly during chemoradiotherapy. About this clone: The antigen remains undetermined.

Generated by immunoSEQ multiplex PCR, the TCRdb table keeps only in-frame clones and is missing some. The repertoire has about 5,500 clones, approximately 81% of them found once; the top ten carry around 19%. Germline loops: CDR1 SGHDN, CDR2 FVKESK. The CDR3 length is 17 residues. The gene calls are TRBV14 and TRBJ2-5, with D tentatively TRBD1 (6 bases). The last part of the DNA fits TRBJ2-7 better; the J call may be wrong. The sample here was taken from a patient who underwent chemoradiotherapy. This receptor was identified in a human donor with HPV-associated anogenital cancer. The CDR3 bases are TGTGCCAGCAGCCAAGATTTTGAACAGGGTCTCGGCTACGAGCAGTACTTC. Translating it yields CASSQDFEQGLGYEQYF.